This TCR beta chain was identified in a study of blood T cell repertoires in COVID-19 (dated by TCRdb to between 2020 and 2021). Looking at the study overall: Collaborator samples came from the United States, Italy and Spain and covered acute and convalescent phases of COVID-19. The samples were drawn from the first 160 participants of the ongoing ImmuneRACE study and from more than 1,000 subjects provided by 6 global collaborators. Deeply sampled blood TCRbeta repertoires from subjects exposed to, actively infected with, or recovered from COVID-19 were included in the dataset. Where available, HLA class I and class II types were obtained from metadata supplied by the sample provider rather than from assay-based typing. The prospective study material was composed of cDNA or gDNA derived from T cells, B-cell-depleted T cells, or PBMCs. Nearly every sample came with metadata listing a de-identified subject ID, COVID-19 status, age in years and sex. The repertoires were made available in a free public database intended to serve as a resource for research on the immune response to SARS-CoV-2.

The junction shows trimming of 3 bases on V and 5 bases on J, and the gene matches do not reach 7 bases of it. The CDR3 runs 16 amino acids, cysteine and phenylalanine included. Of the read, only the CDR3 DNA is kept; its 48 bases are in frame from base 1. CDR1 PRHDT and CDR2 FYEKMQ were looked up in the germline V gene (reference sequence). Overall results and qualifications from the work: The quantity of clinical and demographic metadata differed by source and by participant and was supplied without curation.

TCRbeta CDR3 regions were amplified from genomic DNA by means of the immunoSEQ Assay, a bias-controlled multiplex PCR. In the original analysis: The number of nucleated cells in each sample was estimated from the amplification of reference gene primers within the assay. Sequence reads were collapsed and filtered to measure the absolute abundance of every unique TCRbeta CDR3 rearrangement. For each sample, productive Simpson clonality was calculated as the square root of Simpson's diversity index over productive rearrangements. The immuneACCESS repertoire file appears here via TCRdb, limited to in-frame rearrangements. These files lack a portion of the clones; in checked studies, under half of the deficit traces to unresolved V genes, and the cause of the others is not known. V and J calls and clone size are copied from that table; D and trimming were computed from the DNA. The sample has 120,000 or so clones on record, about 88% of them singletons. The top ten hold 1% to 1.5% of the sample.

The collaborating institutions used their own protocols to collect whole blood in K2EDTA tubes. Collaborator samples were shipped for TCRbeta analysis as frozen whole blood, isolated PBMCs, or DNA extracted from either sample type. This clone was picked up one time. This clone's antigen is unknown. It has no much larger one-base neighbor in the sample; base qualities were not kept. Material for sequencing was peripheral blood. The chain links TRBV13 with TRBJ2-2; 9 of the junction bases match TRBD2. This receptor was obtained from a woman older than 75 with acute or convalescent COVID-19. The DNA reads as follows: TGTGCCAGCAGCTTTCATAGCGGGAGCAGGACCGGGGAGCTGTTTTTT. The translation is CASSFHSGSRTGELFF.